This T cell receptor beta chain was sequenced for a study of cytomegalovirus exposure and HLA in healthy donors (dated by TCRdb to the late 2010s). Study-wide context: The 500 to 700 repertoires of the first cohort and the 120 validation repertoires were produced on the same platform, according to a later analysis. The study aimed to test whether cataloging public T cell receptors could reveal signatures of past pathogen exposure. Along with the approximately 700-subject first cohort, a separate validation cohort of about 110 different subjects was used. To predict cytomegalovirus infection status, the study combined high-throughput TCR immunosequencing, statistical association of individual TCRs with disease status, and machine learning. Results the study describes overall, beyond this receptor: In a later analysis, TCRs clustered in the first cohort were found to also tend to co-occur in the approximately 120 validation repertoires, with approximately 94% of cluster scores above 0. In vitro tests confirmed that a few of the cytomegalovirus-associated TCR beta chains recognize cytomegalovirus antigens. The validation cohort had no HLA typing available for a later analysis, so co-occurrence within that cohort was assessed over all 120 or so repertoires. The study listed over 150 TCR beta chains as associated with cytomegalovirus. Most TCR sequences were observed very rarely across donors, whereas some public TCRs were present in many individuals. Cytomegalovirus status was reported to be diagnosed by the classifier with high specificity and sensitivity in both the original and validation cohorts. It was suggested by the authors that the approach could potentially be generalized to other disease states and immunological phenotypes.

Donors formed part of the validation cohort, which comprised over a hundred subjects and was distinct from the first cohort of 690 or so subjects. Reading the germline V gene (reference sequence) gives CDR1 SEHNR and CDR2 FQNEAQ. Trimming removed 2 bases from V and 1 base from J, leaving 12 bases between the germline ends. The CDR3 measures 15 amino acids from cysteine to phenylalanine. The entry retains the CDR3 DNA only, 45 bases that are in frame from base 1. As regards this clone: No cognate antigen has been identified for it. Per-base quality was not reported, and no clone a single base away is much larger than it.

Library prep was done by the immunoSEQ multiplex PCR assay. On the authors' methods: To diagnose cytomegalovirus status from the catalog of TCR beta chain sequences, a statistical classification framework was built. Drawn from immuneACCESS, this table holds only the in-frame rearrangements with V and J called that TCRdb kept. Clones are partly lost; checked studies trace under half to an unresolved V gene and leave the rest unexplained. For V, J and clone size, that table is used; D and trimming come from the DNA. Counted in this sample were roughly 100,000 clones; over 85% of them appeared once. Around 0.85% of the sample is in the top ten clones.

The origin of this receptor is a young woman in good health and CMV-seronegative. The specimen was PBMCs. The V and J segments used are TRBV7-9 and TRBJ2-7; possibly the D gene is TRBD1, per 5 matching bases. The nucleotide sequence is given as TGTGCCAGCAGCTTAAAGGGGTCGGTTTCCTACGAGCAGTACTTC. Its protein reads: CASSLKGSVSYEQYF.